This T cell receptor beta chain was sequenced for a study of cytomegalovirus exposure and HLA in healthy donors. This CDR3 has 12 residues. Trimming at V came to 3 bases and at J to 8 bases, leaving 4 bases not matched to a gene. CDR1 is SGHNT and CDR2 is YYREEE in the germline V gene (reference sequence). PCR was performed using 60 Vbeta and 13 Jbeta primers. Produced via immunoSEQ multiplex PCR; TCRdb's table is partial and in-frame only. The sample shows fewer than 250,000 clones, almost 80% of them seen only once. Findings of the study overall: Researchers reported from a later analysis that most CMV-associated TCR beta chains appeared HLA-restricted. Later analysis suggested links between common viral pathogens and several top significant clusters.

Turning to this clone: Its cognate antigen is unknown.

The specimen sequenced was PBMCs. The chain joins TRBV5-4 to TRBJ1-2; 7 bases align to TRBD1. This clonotype was sampled from a male donor in good health and CMV-seronegative. Written as DNA, the CDR3 is TGTGCCAGCAGCTCGACAGGGTTGGGCTACACCTTC. Translation gives CASSSTGLGYTF.